The text below deals with one TCR beta chain. These data belong to a study of blood T cell repertoires in COVID-19. On the study more broadly: The analysed material was cDNA or gDNA that came from T cells, B-cell-depleted T cells, or PBMCs.

The table came from immunoSEQ multiplex PCR; TCRdb's copy has only in-frame clones and leaves some out. The sample records around 97,000 clones, roughly 89% being singletons. Sequencing was performed on peripheral blood. This clonotype was sampled from a woman aged 80 or older in a cohort sampled during active COVID-19.

The CDR3 nucleotides read TGTGCCAGCAGCCGGACCCGGGAGATCCTCTACGAGCAGTACTTC. This translates into CASSRTREILYEQYF. The V gene is TRBV27, the J gene TRBJ2-7; TRBD2 might be the D (6 bases). V lost 6 bases and J lost 3, with 18 bases in between. The V gene's germline CDR1 is MNHEY and CDR2 SMNVEV (reference sequence). This CDR3 is built from 15 residues.